Sequencing of this T cell receptor beta chain was carried out in a study of T cell responses to AZD1222 COVID-19 vaccine. A word on this clone: Its antigen is unknown.

Recipients boosted at about 4 weeks or about 12 weeks are pooled. The data were produced by immunoSEQ multiplex PCR, yet TCRdb's version contains in-frame clones alone and is incomplete. The data contain about 110,000 clones, 80% to 90% of them singletons. Study-level findings and limits: Donors were mostly white British, more females; clonal diversity possibly underestimated. Rises in breadth and depth of Spike-specific TCRs came after two AZD1222 doses. The study reported that nearly half of spike-specific TCRs target unmutated variant regions.

The V gene end was trimmed by 6 bases and the J gene end by 1 base; junction bases not matched to a gene: 4. Germline V gene lookup returns CDR1 LNHDA and CDR2 SQIVND (reference sequence). CDR3 length equals 15 residues. J is TRBJ2-3 and V is TRBV19; 10 positions agree with TRBD2. The sequence derives from an adult who received the AZD1222 COVID-19 vaccine. Sequencing used peripheral blood, obtained 28 days after the second AZD1222 dose. The CDR3 DNA is TGTGCCAGTAGCTGGGGGACTAGCGGCACAGATACGCAGTATTTT. Translation: CASSWGTSGTDTQYF.